The 5 T cell receptor beta chains below come from one sample, sequenced in a study of beta chain features in type 1 diabetes. The sequenced template was cDNA made from the entire isolated RNA. Repertoires were generated with immunoSEQ multiplex PCR, while TCRdb's copy carries only in-frame clones and drops some. The repertoire consists of around 250,000 clones, with over 12% occurring once and the leading ten covering more than 0.02%. The sequencing sample was made of naive CD4+ T cells from blood. These receptors all come from a woman between 35 and 50 years old in good health.

This clone has more than one count but fewer than ten. The J gene is TRBJ2-3, the V gene TRBV6-1; 7 bases are a match to TRBD1. CDR1 MNHNS and CDR2 SASEGT come from the germline V gene. The CDR3 sequence is 15 residues long. Germline trimming cut 4 bases from V and 5 bases from J; bases unmatched to any gene: 9. The CDR3 protein is CASSVDRQAGDTQYF. As DNA, the CDR3 is TGTGCCAGCAGTGTGGACAGGCAAGCAGGAGATACGCAGTATTTT.

As DNA, the CDR3 is TGTGCCACCGGCGAGAGCGGGGGGGCCTACGAGCAGTACTTC. It codes for CATGESGGAYEQYF. The rearrangement uses TRBV6-6 and TRBJ2-7, with 10 bases matching TRBD2. Per the germline V gene, CDR1 is MNHNY and CDR2 is SVGAGI (reference sequence). Germline trimming cut 10 bases from V and 2 bases from J; bases unmatched to any gene: 8. There are 14 residues in the CDR3.

On this clone: The germline gene is not matched at one end of the junction; a read error may be the cause. The chain couples TRBV7-7 to TRBJ2-5; 7 bases line up with TRBD2. Germline CDR1 SSHAT, CDR2 FNYEAQ (reference sequence). The CDR3 is 16 amino acids. The CDR3 reads CASSLNPSQRGETQYF. In DNA, the CDR3 is TGTGCTAGCAGCTTAAACCCATCCCAGCGGGGAGAGACCCAGTACTTC.

This clone has more than one count but fewer than ten. V gene TRBV19 combines with J gene TRBJ2-1, with TRBD2 matching over 11 bases. The CDR3 is 15 amino acids. Germline V gene lookup returns CDR1 LNHDA and CDR2 SQIVND (reference sequence). J gave up 5 bases and V 10 bases, and 10 bases lay outside the gene matches. The CDR3 reads CAIGGLAGGNNEQFF. The CDR3 DNA reads as TGTGCCATCGGCGGGCTAGCGGGGGGAAACAATGAGCAGTTCTTC. Full variable domain (missing parts from reference TRBV19 and TRBJ2-1): DGGITQSPKYLFRKEGQNVTLSCEQNLNHDAMYWYRQDPGQGLRLIYYSQIVNDFQKGDIAEGYSVSREKKESFPLTVTSAQKNPTAFYLCAIGGLAGGNNEQFFGPGTRLTVL.

The rearrangement joins TRBV18 to TRBJ2-6, with TRBD2 as a possible D gene (5 bases). Germline V gives CDR1 KGHSH, CDR2 LQKENI. V was shortened by 3 bases and J by 0 bases, with 12 bases between the two germline ends. CDR3 length equals 17 residues. CDR3 sequence reads: CASSPGSPGSGANVLTF. Here the CDR3 DNA reads TGTGCCAGCTCACCGGGGAGTCCTGGCTCTGGGGCCAACGTCCTGACTTTC.